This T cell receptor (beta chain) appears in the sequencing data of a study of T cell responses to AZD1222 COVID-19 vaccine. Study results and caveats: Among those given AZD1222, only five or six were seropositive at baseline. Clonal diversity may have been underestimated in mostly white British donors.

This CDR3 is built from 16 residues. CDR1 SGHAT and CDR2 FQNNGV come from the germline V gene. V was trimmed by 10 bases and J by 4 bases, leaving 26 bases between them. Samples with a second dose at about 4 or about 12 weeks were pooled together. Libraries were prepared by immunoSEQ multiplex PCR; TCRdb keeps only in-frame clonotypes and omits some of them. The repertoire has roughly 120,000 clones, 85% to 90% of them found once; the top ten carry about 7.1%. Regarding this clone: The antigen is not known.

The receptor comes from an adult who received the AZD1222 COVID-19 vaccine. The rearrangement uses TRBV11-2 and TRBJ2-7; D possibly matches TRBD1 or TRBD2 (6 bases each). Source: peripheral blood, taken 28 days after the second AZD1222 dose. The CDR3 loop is CATFGGSGDDKYEQYF. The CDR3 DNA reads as TGTGCCACCTTCGGGGGATCAGGGGATGATAAATACGAGCAGTACTTC.